Listed below are T cell receptor beta chains from one sample, sequenced in a study of T cells after yellow fever vaccination. TCRdb analysed the 5' RACE reads with MiXCR anew, one entry per CDR3 protein. The data show around 140,000 distinct CDR3 sequences, approximately 7.7% seen once. Sequenced material: CD4+ T cells sorted from PBMCs, taken 5 days after the yellow fever booster vaccination. These receptor sequences come from a man aged 30 to 39 who received the YFV17D yellow fever vaccine. The CDR3 runs from the conserved cysteine through the conserved F or W. The D gene is left open where the match is weak. Clone size is stated in some rows and not others, as once, few, many or a class when expanded.

TGTGCCATCAGTGATCCCGGACAGCCGAGCTCCTACGAGCAGTACTTC,CAISDPGQPSSYEQYF,TRBV10-3,.,many,TRBJ2-7
TGTGCCAGCAGTGGCGGCAGTTCATCCATTCAGTACTTC,CASSGGSSSIQYF,TRBV2,.,many,TRBJ2-4
TGCAGTGTTAAAAGCGGACTAGTATCCACCGGGGAGCTGTTTTTT,CSVKSGLVSTGELFF,TRBV20-1,TRBD2,few,TRBJ2-2
TGTGCCAGCAGCTCCCGACTAGTCACCTACAATGAGCAGTTCTTC,CASSSRLVTYNEQFF,TRBV7-8,.,many,TRBJ2-1
TGCAGTGCTAGAGATTACACTCAGGGCACCCGAAACACCATATATTTT,CSARDYTQGTRNTIYF,TRBV20-1,.,few,TRBJ1-3
TGTGCCAGCAGCCCCCGGGACAGGGGGCCAGGCGGGGAGCTGTTTTTT,CASSPRDRGPGGELFF,TRBV5-6,TRBD1,many,TRBJ2-2
TGTGCCAGCAGTGAAAGACCGACTAGCGGGGGGTACAATGAGCAGTTCTTC,CASSERPTSGGYNEQFF,TRBV6-4,TRBD2,many,TRBJ2-1
TGCGCCAGCAGCTCCTATAGCGGAGGGGAGCGGTACAATGAGCAGTTCTTC,CASSSYSGGERYNEQFF,TRBV5-1,.,few,TRBJ2-1
TGCAGTGCTAGAGAGGGGACAGAAGAGACCCAGTACTTC,CSAREGTEETQYF,TRBV20-1,TRBD1,many,TRBJ2-5
TGTGCCAGCAGCATGCGGACGGCCGCCACAGATACGCAGTATTTT,CASSMRTAATDTQYF,TRBV5-6,.,many,TRBJ2-3
TGTGCCAGCAGTGTAACCGGGACAGGGATGTACGAGCAGTACTTC,CASSVTGTGMYEQYF,TRBV12-3/TRBV12-4,TRBD1,many,TRBJ2-7
TGCGCCAGCAGCTTGGACCCCAGGGGCCGCTTCTACTTC,CASSLDPRGRFYF,TRBV5-1,.,.,TRBJ2-7
TGCAGTGCTAGAGAGGGGGGACGAGTTTCTAACACTGAAGCTTTCTTT,CSAREGGRVSNTEAFF,TRBV20-1,.,many,TRBJ1-1
TGCGCCAGCAGGTCGCTTCAAGAGACCCAGTACTTC,CASRSLQETQYF,TRBV5-1,.,many,TRBJ2-5
TGTGCCAGCAGCCCGATGGCGAGGGATGAGCAGTTCTTC,CASSPMARDEQFF,TRBV5-6,.,many,TRBJ2-1